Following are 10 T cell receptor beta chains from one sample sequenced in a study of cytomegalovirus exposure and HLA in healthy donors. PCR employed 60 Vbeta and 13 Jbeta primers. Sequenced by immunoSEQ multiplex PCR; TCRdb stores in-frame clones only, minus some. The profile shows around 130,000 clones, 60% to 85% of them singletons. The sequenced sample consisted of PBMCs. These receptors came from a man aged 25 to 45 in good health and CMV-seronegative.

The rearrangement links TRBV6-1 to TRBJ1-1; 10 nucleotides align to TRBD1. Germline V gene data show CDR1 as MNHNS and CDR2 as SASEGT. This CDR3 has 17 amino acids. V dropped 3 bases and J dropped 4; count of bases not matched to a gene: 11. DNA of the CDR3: TGTGCCAGCAGTGACCGCCGGGGACAGGGGAGTTCCACTGAAGCTTTCTTT. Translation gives CASSDRRGQGSSTEAFF.

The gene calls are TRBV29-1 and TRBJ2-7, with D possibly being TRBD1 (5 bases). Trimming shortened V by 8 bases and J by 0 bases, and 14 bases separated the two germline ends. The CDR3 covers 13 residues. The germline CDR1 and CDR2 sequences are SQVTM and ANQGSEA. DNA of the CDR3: TGCAGCTCGAGGACATCCAGCTCCTACGAGCAGTACTTC. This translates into CSSRTSSSYEQYF.

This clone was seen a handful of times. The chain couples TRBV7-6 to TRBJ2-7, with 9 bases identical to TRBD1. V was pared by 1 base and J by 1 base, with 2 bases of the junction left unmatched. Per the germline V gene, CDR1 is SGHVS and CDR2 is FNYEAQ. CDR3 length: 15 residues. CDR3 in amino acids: CASSLGTGVSYEQYF. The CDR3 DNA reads TGTGCCAGCAGCTTAGGGACAGGGGTATCCTACGAGCAGTACTTC. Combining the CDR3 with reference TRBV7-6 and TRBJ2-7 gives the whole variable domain GAGVSQSPRYKVTKRGQDVALRCDPISGHVSLYWYRQALGQGPEFLTYFNYEAQQDKSGLPNDRFSAERPEGSISTLTIQRTEQRDSAMYRCASSLGTGVSYEQYFGPGTRLTVT.

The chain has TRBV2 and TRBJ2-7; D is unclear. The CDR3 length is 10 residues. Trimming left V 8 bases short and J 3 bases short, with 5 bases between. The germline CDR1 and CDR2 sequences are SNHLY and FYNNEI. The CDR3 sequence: CASADYEQYF. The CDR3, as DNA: TGTGCCAGCGCGGACTACGAGCAGTACTTC.

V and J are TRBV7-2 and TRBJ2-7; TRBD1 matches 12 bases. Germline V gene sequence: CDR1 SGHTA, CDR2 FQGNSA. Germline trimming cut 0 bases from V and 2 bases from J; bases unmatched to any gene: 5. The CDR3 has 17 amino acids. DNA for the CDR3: TGTGCCAGCAGCTTAGCCAGGGACAGGGGGCGGCCCTACGAGCAGTACTTC. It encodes CASSLARDRGRPYEQYF. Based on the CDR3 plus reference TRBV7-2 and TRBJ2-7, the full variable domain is GAGVSQSPSNKVTEKGKDVELRCDPISGHTALYWYRQSLGQGLEFLIYFQGNSAPDKSGLPSDRFSAERTGGSVSTLTIQRTQQEDSAVYLCASSLARDRGRPYEQYFGPGTRLTVT.

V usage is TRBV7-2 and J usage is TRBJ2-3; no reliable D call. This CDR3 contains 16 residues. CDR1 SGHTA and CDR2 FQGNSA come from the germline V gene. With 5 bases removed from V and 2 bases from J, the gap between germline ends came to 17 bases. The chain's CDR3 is CASSHHRQIPTDTQYF. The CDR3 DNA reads TGTGCCAGCAGCCATCACCGCCAGATCCCCACAGATACGCAGTATTTT.

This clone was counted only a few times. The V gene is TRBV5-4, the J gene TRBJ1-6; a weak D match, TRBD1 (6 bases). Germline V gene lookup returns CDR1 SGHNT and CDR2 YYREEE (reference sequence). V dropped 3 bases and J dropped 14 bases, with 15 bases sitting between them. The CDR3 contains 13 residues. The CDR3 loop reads CASSSKPTGSLHF. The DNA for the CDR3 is TGTGCCAGCAGCTCAAAACCTACAGGGTCCCTCCACTTT.

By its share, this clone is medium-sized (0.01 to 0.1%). The CDR3 is CASSQDGGAGANVLTF. CDR3 nucleotide sequence: TGCGCCAGCAGCCAAGATGGGGGCGCTGGGGCCAACGTCCTGACTTTC. V gene TRBV4-3 combines with J gene TRBJ2-6; TRBD1 might be the D (6 bases). CDR3 length equals 16 residues. In germline, CDR1 is LGHNA, CDR2 YSLEER. Trimming took off 0 bases at V and 2 bases at J, with 8 bases between the two ends.

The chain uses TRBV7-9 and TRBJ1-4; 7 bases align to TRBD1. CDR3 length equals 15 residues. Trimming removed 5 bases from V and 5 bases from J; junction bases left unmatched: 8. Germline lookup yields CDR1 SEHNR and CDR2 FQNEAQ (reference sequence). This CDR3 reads CASSPQGGLNEKLFF. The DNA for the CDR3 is TGTGCCAGCAGCCCGCAGGGGGGATTAAATGAAAAACTGTTTTTT. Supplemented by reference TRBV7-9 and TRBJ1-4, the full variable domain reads DTGVSQNPRHKITKRGQNVTFRCDPISEHNRLYWYRQTLGQGPEFLTYFQNEAQLEKSRLLSDRFSAERPKGSFSTLEIQRTEQGDSAMYLCASSPQGGLNEKLFFGSGTQLSVL.

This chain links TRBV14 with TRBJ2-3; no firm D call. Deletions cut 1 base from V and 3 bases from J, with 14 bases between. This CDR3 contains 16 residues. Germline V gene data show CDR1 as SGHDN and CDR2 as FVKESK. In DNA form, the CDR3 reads TGTGCCAGCAGCCAAGGGGCCAATAGATGGACAGATACGCAGTATTTT. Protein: CASSQGANRWTDTQYF.